This is a list of T cell receptor beta chains from one sample in a study of OX40 agonist ivuxolimab in advanced cancers. Libraries were prepared by immunoSEQ multiplex PCR; TCRdb keeps only in-frame clonotypes and omits some of them. The table includes roughly 50,000 clones, roughly 85% detected once. The sample in question was CD4+ or CD8+ T cells sorted from blood, obtained in a trial of the OX40 agonist ivuxolimab. The source is an adult with an advanced solid tumor such as melanoma, head and neck, liver or kidney cancer. CDR3s include the opening cysteine and the closing phenylalanine or tryptophan. The D gene is left open where the match is weak. Part of the rows lack a size; the others show once, few, many or a class for expanded clones.

J: TRBJ2-3
V: TRBV5-1
D: TRBD1
length: 15
size: -
CDR3: CASSLADRDADTQYF
DNA: TGCGCCAGCAGCTTGGCCGACAGGGACGCAGATACGCAGTATTTT

J: TRBJ2-7
V: TRBV18
D: -
length: 13
size: -
CDR3: CASSDTGINEQYF
DNA: TGTGCCAGCTCAGATACAGGGATCAACGAGCAGTACTTC

J: TRBJ2-3
V: TRBV7-2
D: -
length: 12
size: -
CDR3: CASSIDTDTQYF
DNA: TGTGCCAGCAGCATCGACACAGATACGCAGTATTTT

J: TRBJ2-3
V: TRBV7-7
D: TRBD2
length: 15
size: -
CDR3: CASSVTSGSTDTQYF
DNA: TGTGCTAGCAGCGTTACTAGCGGTAGCACAGATACGCAGTATTTT

J: TRBJ2-3
V: TRBV7-2
D: -
length: 15
size: -
CDR3: CASSPRGGGADTQYF
DNA: TGTGCCAGCAGCCCCAGGGGAGGGGGGGCCGATACGCAGTATTTT

J: TRBJ2-1
V: TRBV7-2
D: -
length: 14
size: -
CDR3: CASSLGEEDSEQFF
DNA: TGTGCCAGCAGCTTAGGAGAAGAAGACAGTGAGCAGTTCTTC

J: TRBJ1-1
V: TRBV7-2
D: TRBD1
length: 13
size: -
CDR3: CASSLQGASEAFF
DNA: TGTGCCAGCAGCCTACAGGGGGCTTCTGAAGCTTTCTTT

J: TRBJ2-5
V: TRBV7-3
D: -
length: 13
size: -
CDR3: CASSPTGIETQYF
DNA: TGTGCCAGCAGCCCTACGGGGATAGAGACCCAGTACTTC

J: TRBJ1-1
V: TRBV7-9
D: TRBD1
length: 14
size: few
CDR3: CASRGQGTNTEAFF
DNA: TGTGCCAGCAGAGGACAGGGAACGAACACTGAAGCTTTCTTT

J: TRBJ2-5
V: TRBV15
D: -
length: 12
size: -
CDR3: CATSPMLETQYF
DNA: TGTGCCACCAGTCCGATGTTAGAGACCCAGTACTTC

J: TRBJ2-1
V: TRBV5-1
D: -
length: 15
size: once
CDR3: CASSLGGVSYNEQFF
DNA: TGCGCCAGCAGCTTAGGCGGGGTATCCTACAATGAGCAGTTCTTC

J: TRBJ2-7
V: TRBV20-1
D: -
length: 11
size: -
CDR3: CSASLADEQYF
DNA: TGCAGTGCTAGCCTCGCCGACGAGCAGTACTTC

J: TRBJ1-5
V: TRBV19
D: -
length: 15
size: -
CDR3: CASKYGGASNQPQHF
DNA: TGTGCCAGTAAATATGGGGGGGCTAGCAATCAGCCCCAGCATTTT

J: TRBJ2-2
V: TRBV11-1
D: TRBD2
length: 16
size: -
CDR3: CASSLEKGLGSGELFF
DNA: TGTGCCAGCAGCTTAGAAAAGGGACTAGGGTCCGGGGAGCTGTTTTTT

J: TRBJ2-1
V: TRBV5-1
D: -
length: 15
size: -
CDR3: CASSLSLGRGDEQFF
DNA: TGCGCCAGCAGCTTGTCATTAGGACGCGGGGATGAGCAGTTCTTC

J: TRBJ1-1
V: TRBV11-3
D: TRBD1
length: 12
size: once
CDR3: CASRGQGFEAFF
DNA: TGTGCCAGCAGGGGACAGGGGTTTGAAGCTTTCTTT

J: TRBJ2-5
V: TRBV7-9
D: -
length: 13
size: -
CDR3: CASSLAAVETQYF
DNA: TGTGCCAGCAGCTTAGCGGCAGTAGAGACCCAGTACTTC